These 18 T cell receptor beta chains were sequenced from one sample in a study of Tregs in tolerant kidney transplant recipients (dated by TCRdb to between 2018 and 2020). Libraries came from the immunoSEQ multiplex PCR assay. As stored in TCRdb, this immuneACCESS dataset retains in-frame rearrangements with V and J assigned. A fraction of the clones does not appear; measured against another copy, unresolved V genes explain less than half of the discrepancy, and the remainder lacks a known reason. The sample table holds around 74,000 clones, of which less than 98% were seen once. The ten largest clonotypes hold about 0.5% of the sample. The sample's time point label is to be understood as: blood sample drawn before combined kidney and bone marrow transplant. Material: CD4+ T cells from blood, obtained before the transplant. These TCRs come from a human donor who received a combined kidney and bone marrow transplant.

The chain combines TRBV2 with TRBJ2-5, with 7 bases that match TRBD1. The CDR3 is made up of 13 amino acids. The trim removed 10 bases at V and 2 bases at J, leaving 7 bases unmatched. Germline assignment: CDR1 SNHLY and CDR2 FYNNEI. The CDR3 sequence is CATSRDRQETQYF. CDR3 bases: TGTGCCACTTCCCGGGACAGACAAGAGACCCAGTACTTC. Full variable domain (outside the CDR3, taken from reference TRBV2 and TRBJ2-5): EPEVTQTPSHQVTQMGQEVILRCVPISNHLYFYWYRQILGQKVEFLVSFYNNEISEKSEIFDDQFSVERPDGSNFTLKIRSTKLEDSAMYFCATSRDRQETQYFGPGTRLLVL.

V usage is TRBV7-9 and J usage is TRBJ2-2, with D possibly being TRBD1 (6 bases). V was clipped by 4 bases and J by 6 bases, with 18 bases between them. The CDR3 loop spans 16 amino acids. The germline CDR1 and CDR2 sequences are SEHNR and FQNEAQ (reference sequence). CDR3 in DNA: TGTGCCAGCAGCTCGAATTCCGGGACAAAATCCGGGGAGCTGTTTTTT. Amino acid sequence: CASSSNSGTKSGELFF.

The chain carries TRBV28 and TRBJ2-6; 7 bases match TRBD1. Germline trimming cut 5 bases from V and 3 bases from J; bases unmatched to any gene: 4. The V gene's germline CDR1 is MDHEN and CDR2 SYDVKM. The CDR3 has 15 amino acids. The CDR3 DNA is TGTGCCAGCAGTAAGCACAGGGGTGGGGCCAACGTCCTGACTTTC. This codes for CASSKHRGGANVLTF.

The chain is built from TRBV9 and TRBJ2-3; 8 nucleotides match TRBD2. The CDR3 consists of 15 residues. Germline V gene sequence: CDR1 SGDLS, CDR2 YYNGEE. The ends lost 1 base at V and 5 bases at J; junction bases unmatched: 6. CDR3 DNA sequence: TGTGCCAGCAGCGTAATGACGGGGGGGTTAGATACGCAGTATTTT. Translation: CASSVMTGGLDTQYF.

The CDR3 spells CASSYTTGQGLPKGDEQYF. In DNA form, the CDR3 reads TGTGCCAGCTCCTATACGACGGGACAGGGACTACCCAAAGGGGACGAGCAGTACTTC. The chain has TRBV7-9 and TRBJ2-7, with 9 bases identical to TRBD1. V dropped 8 bases and J dropped 5; count of bases not matched to a gene: 25. Looked up from germline, CDR1 is SEHNR and CDR2 is FQNEAQ (reference sequence). The CDR3 is made up of 19 amino acids.

The genes are TRBV11-2 and TRBJ2-1; tentatively, D is TRBD2 (7 bases). Looked up from germline, CDR1 is SGHAT and CDR2 is FQNNGV. V was clipped by 2 bases and J by 9 bases, with 17 bases between them. This CDR3 has 15 residues. The CDR3 DNA sequence: TGTGCCAGCAGCTTATCGGGGGGCGTCGGAAGTGAGCAGTTCTTC. It codes for CASSLSGGVGSEQFF.

The chain has TRBV15 and TRBJ2-7; tentative D call: TRBD1 (5 bases). Trimming removed 3 bases from V and 3 bases from J, with 18 bases in between. CDR1 is LNHNV, CDR2 YYDKDF, per germline (reference sequence). The CDR3 spans 16 residues. CDR3 nucleotide sequence: TGTGCCACCAGCAGCCTTCGCCTAGGACACAGCTACGAGCAGTACTTC. This translates into CATSSLRLGHSYEQYF.

This chain joins TRBV5-5 and TRBJ1-1, with unresolved D. Trimming shortened V by 5 bases and J by 2 bases, and 10 bases separated the two germline ends. This CDR3 has 13 residues. Germline V gives CDR1 SGHKS, CDR2 YYEKEE (reference sequence). The CDR3 region is CASRVPGNTEAFF. The CDR3 nucleotides read TGTGCCAGCAGGGTTCCAGGTAACACTGAAGCTTTCTTT.

The chain joins TRBV28 to TRBJ2-7; possibly TRBD2 for D (5 bases). In germline, CDR1 is MDHEN, CDR2 SYDVKM. The V end was cut by 5 bases, the J end by 1 base, with 12 bases between. The CDR3 runs 14 residues. The CDR3 is CASSPSGVSYEQYF. Written as DNA, the CDR3 is TGTGCCAGCAGTCCCTCCGGGGTTTCCTACGAGCAGTACTTC.

This clone was observed once. The chain is built from TRBV6-4 and TRBJ2-1; TRBD2 aligns across 12 bases. This CDR3 has 15 residues. Germline-derived CDR1 and CDR2 are MRHNA and SNTAGT. The trim removed 4 bases at V and 2 bases at J, leaving 0 bases unmatched. The CDR3 DNA is TGTGCCAGCAGTGGGACTAGCGGGACCTACAATGAGCAGTTCTTC. Translation gives CASSGTSGTYNEQFF.

This rearrangement joins TRBV7-3 to TRBJ2-1; unclear D gene. This CDR3 is 13 amino acids long. In germline, CDR1 is SGHTA, CDR2 FQGTGA. Trimming shortened V by 5 bases and J by 10 bases, and 15 bases separated the two germline ends. Here the CDR3 DNA reads TGTGCCAGCAGCCCTAAAAACCCCGGGGAGCAGTTCTTC. It is translated as CASSPKNPGEQFF.

The chain joins TRBV4-2 to TRBJ2-7; the D gene is possibly TRBD1 (5 bases). V was trimmed by 1 base and J by 3 bases, leaving 10 bases between them. Germline-derived CDR1 and CDR2 are LGHNA and YNFKEQ. The CDR3 runs to 14 residues. The CDR3 DNA follows: TGTGCCAGCAGCCAAGTAACGGACAACTACGAGCAGTACTTC. Protein sequence: CASSQVTDNYEQYF.

This chain joins TRBV5-5 and TRBJ2-1, with 11 positions matching TRBD2. CDR1 and CDR2 from the germline V gene are SGHKS and YYEKEE (reference sequence). This CDR3 has 19 amino acids. V dropped 1 base and J dropped 0; count of bases not matched to a gene: 9. The CDR3 spells CASSLRRLAGSFSYNEQFF. The CDR3 bases are TGTGCCAGCAGCTTGCGAAGACTAGCGGGATCTTTCTCCTACAATGAGCAGTTCTTC.

This rearrangement joins TRBV19 to TRBJ2-7; a possible D gene is TRBD2 (5 bases). The CDR3 has 14 amino acids. Trimming stripped 8 bases from V and 0 bases from J, with 14 bases between. Germline CDR1 LNHDA, CDR2 SQIVND (reference sequence). The CDR3 spells CASREQSSSYEQYF. The CDR3 nucleotides read TGTGCCAGTCGGGAACAGTCGAGCTCCTACGAGCAGTACTTC.

This chain connects TRBV11-3 to TRBJ1-2; tentatively, D is TRBD1 (6 bases). Germline assignment: CDR1 SGHNT and CDR2 YENEEA. This CDR3 is 12 amino acids long. The V gene lost 3 bases and the J gene lost 6 bases, with 8 bases spanning the gap. This chain's CDR3 is CASSFSGDGYTF. CDR3 bases: TGTGCCAGCAGCTTCTCAGGGGATGGCTACACCTTC. The variable domain in full, with the rest retrieved from reference TRBV11-3 and TRBJ1-2, is EAGVVQSPRYKIIEKKQPVAFWCNPISGHNTLYWYLQNLGQGPELLIRYENEEAVDDSQLPKDRFSAERLKGVDSTLKIQPAELGDSAVYLCASSFSGDGYTFGSGTRLTVV.

V is TRBV5-1 and J is TRBJ1-2; TRBD1 matches at 8 bases. This CDR3 comprises 14 residues. Germline lookup yields CDR1 SGHRS and CDR2 YFSETQ. The junction had 7 bases not matched to a gene; V was cut back by 4 bases and J by 5 bases. The CDR3 loop reads CASSPQTGEYGYTF. The CDR3 DNA reads TGCGCCAGCAGCCCCCAGACAGGGGAATATGGCTACACCTTC. Combining the CDR3 with reference TRBV5-1 and TRBJ1-2 gives the whole variable domain KAGVTQTPRYLIKTRGQQVTLSCSPISGHRSVSWYQQTPGQGLQFLFEYFSETQRNKGNFPGRFSGRQFSNSRSEMNVSTLELGDSALYLCASSPQTGEYGYTFGSGTRLTVV.

The J gene is TRBJ1-2, the V gene TRBV19; possibly TRBD1 for D (6 bases). Between the trimmed V and J ends, which lost 9 bases and 2 bases, there was a span of 7 bases. This CDR3 comprises 11 residues. CDR1 and CDR2 (germline): LNHDA, SQIVND (reference sequence). CDR3 protein: CASGQNYGYTF. The CDR3 DNA reads as TGTGCCAGCGGACAGAACTATGGCTACACCTTC.

V usage is TRBV27 and J usage is TRBJ2-1, with 8 nucleotides matching TRBD1. The trim removed 5 bases at V and 5 bases at J, leaving 8 bases unmatched. Germline CDR1 MNHEY, CDR2 SMNVEV (reference sequence). CDR3 size: 15 residues. CDR3 DNA sequence: TGTGCCAGCAGTCAACAGGGGGGTTGGCACAATGAGCAGTTCTTC. It is translated as CASSQQGGWHNEQFF.